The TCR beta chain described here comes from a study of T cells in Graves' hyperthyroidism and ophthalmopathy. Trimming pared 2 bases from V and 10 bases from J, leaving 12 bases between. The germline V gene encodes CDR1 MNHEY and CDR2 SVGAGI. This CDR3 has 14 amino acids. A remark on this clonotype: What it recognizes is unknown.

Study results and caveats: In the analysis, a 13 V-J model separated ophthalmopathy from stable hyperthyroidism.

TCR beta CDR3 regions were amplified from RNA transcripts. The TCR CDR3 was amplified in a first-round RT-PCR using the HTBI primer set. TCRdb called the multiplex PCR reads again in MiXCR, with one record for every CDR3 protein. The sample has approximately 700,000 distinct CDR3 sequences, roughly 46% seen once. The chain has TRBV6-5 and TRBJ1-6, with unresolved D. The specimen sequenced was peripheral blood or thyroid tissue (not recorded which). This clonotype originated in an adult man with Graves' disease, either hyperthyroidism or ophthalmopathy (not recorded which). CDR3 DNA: TGTGCCAGCAGTTACCCCGGGGAGGCCTCACCCCTCCACTTT. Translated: CASSYPGEASPLHF.